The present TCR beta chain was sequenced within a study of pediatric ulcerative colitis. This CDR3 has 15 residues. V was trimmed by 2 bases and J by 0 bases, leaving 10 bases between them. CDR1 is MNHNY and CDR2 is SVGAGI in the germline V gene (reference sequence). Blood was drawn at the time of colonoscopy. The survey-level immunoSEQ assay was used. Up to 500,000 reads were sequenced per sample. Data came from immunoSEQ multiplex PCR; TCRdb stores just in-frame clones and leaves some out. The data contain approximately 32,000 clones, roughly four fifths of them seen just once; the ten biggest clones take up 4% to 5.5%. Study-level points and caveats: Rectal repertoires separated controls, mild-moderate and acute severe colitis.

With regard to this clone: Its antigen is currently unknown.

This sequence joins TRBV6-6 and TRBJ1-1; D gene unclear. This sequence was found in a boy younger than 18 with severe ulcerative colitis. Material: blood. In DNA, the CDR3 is TGTGCCAGCAGTTACCCACGGGGTCTGAACACTGAAGCTTTCTTT. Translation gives CASSYPRGLNTEAFF.